This T cell receptor beta chain derives from a study of identical twins. Unique molecular identifiers were present on the cDNA, and a universal primer site came from template switching. TCRdb independently ran MiXCR on the 5' RACE reads; one entry per CDR3 protein. The sample lists approximately 500,000 distinct CDR3 sequences, about 24% occurring once. Germline loops: CDR1 ENHRY, CDR2 SYGVKD. CDR3 size: 15 residues. V lost 4 bases and J lost 0, with 12 bases in between. This clonotype occurred a few times. This sample also belongs to another study, concerning T cells expressing NK-cell markers.

The origin of this receptor is a young woman in good health. The source material was CD4+ T cells sorted from blood. The chain joins TRBV10-3 to TRBJ1-1, with D possibly matching TRBD1 (5 bases). In DNA form, the CDR3 reads TGTGCCATCAGTGTCAAAGGGGCGATGAACACTGAAGCTTTCTTT. This translates into CAISVKGAMNTEAFF.